These T cell receptor beta chains were read from a single sample in a study of T cells in Graves' hyperthyroidism and ophthalmopathy. In TCRdb, the multiplex PCR reads were re-called with MiXCR into one record per CDR3 protein. The table includes 450,000 to 600,000 distinct CDR3 sequences, approximately 14% detected once. Specimen: blood. These receptors all come from a woman aged 40 to 50 with Graves' hyperthyroidism. Both conserved end residues are part of each CDR3. Each record gives: V gene, J gene, CDR3 length, D gene, clone size, CDR3 protein, CDR3 DNA. D genes are given only for firm matches. Not every row has a clone size; where given, it reads once, few, many or a size class.

TRBV5-1	TRBJ1-6	16	NA	NA	CASSPTWTGNNSPLHF	TGCGCCAGCAGCCCCACCTGGACGGGGAATAATTCACCCCTCCACTTT
TRBV19	TRBJ2-3	15	TRBD1	NA	CASRDYGTGIDTQYF	TGTGCCAGTAGGGACTACGGGACAGGGATAGATACGCAGTATTTT
TRBV11-1	TRBJ2-7	15	NA	NA	CASSLGTGADREQYF	TGTGCCAGCAGCTTAGGTACGGGGGCTGATCGCGAGCAGTACTTC
TRBV3-1	TRBJ2-2	15	NA	NA	CVSRHTGAYTGELFF	TGTGTCAGCAGACATACCGGGGCCTACACCGGGGAGCTGTTTTTT
TRBV29-1	TRBJ2-2	13	NA	NA	CSVRDRNPGELFF	TGCAGCGTCCGCGACAGGAATCCCGGGGAGCTGTTTTTT
TRBV19	TRBJ2-2	17	TRBD2	NA	CASSPRAREGNTGELFF	TGTGCCAGTAGCCCAAGGGCGCGGGAGGGAAACACCGGGGAGCTGTTTTTT
TRBV6-1	TRBJ2-7	14	NA	many	CAPIWGSVSYEQYF	TGTGCCCCCATATGGGGGTCCGTCTCCTACGAGCAGTACTTC
TRBV6-1	TRBJ2-7	16	NA	many	CASSFASGPPGDEQYF	TGTGCCAGCAGTTTCGCCTCGGGACCGCCTGGGGACGAGCAGTACTTC
TRBV19	TRBJ1-5	16	NA	few	CASRLQGYDSNQPQHF	TGTGCCAGTAGATTGCAGGGGTACGATAGCAATCAGCCCCAGCATTTT
TRBV24-1	TRBJ2-1	22	TRBD2	NA	CATSGDSPRHSIAGGLYNEQFF	TGTGCCACCAGTGGGGATAGTCCGAGACACTCGATAGCGGGAGGCCTCTACAATGAGCAGTTCTTC
TRBV3-1	TRBJ2-7	13	NA	many	CASSQDRFYEQYF	TGTGCCAGCAGCCAAGATCGGTTCTACGAGCAGTACTTC